The 14 T cell receptor beta chains below were found in one sample sequenced in a study of blood T cell repertoires in COVID-19. The data were produced by immunoSEQ multiplex PCR, yet TCRdb's version contains in-frame clones alone and is incomplete. The table includes 250,000 to 350,000 clones, 88% detected once. The sample taken for sequencing was peripheral blood. The source is a woman younger than 45 with COVID-19, enrolled during active disease.

This chain uses TRBV2 with TRBJ2-3; TRBD2 is a possible D gene (5 bases). CDR3 length equals 17 residues. The V end lost 6 bases, the J end lost 1 base, and 20 bases lay between the germline ends. Looked up from germline, CDR1 is SNHLY and CDR2 is FYNNEI. The CDR3 sequence: CASRRLAAAIGTDTQYF. In DNA form, the CDR3 reads TGTGCCAGCAGGAGGCTAGCAGCCGCGATTGGCACAGATACGCAGTATTTT.

The rearrangement uses TRBV3-1 (or the pseudogene TRBV3-2) and TRBJ1-4, with 8 nucleotides matching TRBD1. The V segment lost 8 bases and the J segment 7 bases; nucleotides outside the gene matches: 6. The CDR3 runs to 13 residues. Per the germline V gene, CDR1 is LGHDT and CDR2 is YNNKEL (reference sequence). The CDR3 DNA follows: TGTGCCAGCTCCGGGACAGGTCCTGAAAAACTGTTTTTT. Its protein product is CASSGTGPEKLFF.

The V gene is TRBV15, the J gene TRBJ2-1; D ambiguous. This CDR3 spans 16 amino acids. Trimming shortened V by 4 bases and J by 8 bases, and 21 bases separated the two germline ends. Per germline, CDR1 LNHNV and CDR2 YYDKDF (reference sequence). The CDR3 sequence is CATSNPAAQRTHEQFF. The CDR3 nucleotides read TGTGCCACCAGCAACCCGGCGGCTCAACGCACGCATGAGCAGTTCTTC.

The chain employs TRBV28 and TRBJ2-7, with 9 bases lining up with TRBD2. The CDR3 consists of 16 residues. CDR1 is MDHEN and CDR2 is SYDVKM in the germline V gene. With V trimmed by 7 bases and J by 4 bases, 14 bases remained unmatched. This CDR3 is CASTRRLAGAVYEQYF. For the CDR3, the DNA is TGTGCCAGCACGAGGAGGTTAGCGGGAGCGGTTTACGAGCAGTACTTC.

The V gene is TRBV18, the J gene TRBJ1-2; 10 bases are a match to TRBD1. V gave up 2 bases and J gave up 7 bases; unmatched junction bases: 1. The CDR3 runs to 13 residues. The germline V gene encodes CDR1 KGHSH and CDR2 LQKENI. The CDR3 DNA reads TGTGCCAGCTCACCAGGGACAGGGGTTGGCTACACCTTC. Protein: CASSPGTGVGYTF. Based on the CDR3 plus reference TRBV18 and TRBJ1-2, the full variable domain is NAGVMQNPRHLVRRRGQEARLRCSPMKGHSHVYWYRQLPEEGLKFMVYLQKENIIDESGMPKERFSAEFPKEGPSILRIQQVVRGDSAAYFCASSPGTGVGYTFGSGTRLTVV.

J is TRBJ1-5 and V is TRBV5-3; a possible D gene is TRBD1 (6 bases). TRBV5-3 belongs to the ORF category, with a function that is uncertain. Trimming removed 10 bases at V and 0 bases at J, with 23 bases between. The CDR3 is 17 residues long. The CDR3, as DNA: TGTGCCTCCCTTTGGTGGACAGCCGACTATAGCAATCAGCCCCAGCATTTT. This translates into CASLWWTADYSNQPQHF.

The table lists this clone with a few counts. This chain links TRBV5-1 with TRBJ1-3; D unclear. Germline-derived CDR1 and CDR2 are SGHRS and YFSETQ. The V and J ends lost 7 bases and 0 bases respectively, with 11 bases between them. The CDR3 sequence is 14 residues long. The DNA for the CDR3 is TGCGCCAGCCCTCCCCCGAGCTCTGGAAACACCATATATTTT. Encoded protein: CASPPPSSGNTIYF.

The rearrangement links TRBV10-3 to TRBJ2-5; 11 nucleotides line up with TRBD1. V dropped 4 bases and J dropped 4; count of bases not matched to a gene: 5. The CDR3 spans 15 residues. Germline CDR1 ENHRY, CDR2 SYGVKD. The CDR3 is CAISVGTGGGETQYF. In DNA form, the CDR3 reads TGTGCCATCAGTGTAGGGACAGGGGGAGGAGAGACCCAGTACTTC.

The J gene is TRBJ1-3, the V gene TRBV7-2; a possible D gene is TRBD1 (5 bases). This CDR3 comprises 16 residues. Germline V gene data show CDR1 as SGHTA and CDR2 as FQGNSA. Trimming took 5 bases from V and 0 from J, leaving 14 bases between them. The CDR3 DNA is TGTGCCAGCAGCCCGCAGGGAAGTGACTCTGGAAACACCATATATTTT. Amino acids: CASSPQGSDSGNTIYF.

V gene TRBV6-2 or TRBV6-3 combines with J gene TRBJ2-7; 8 bases agree with TRBD2. Germline-derived CDR1 and CDR2 are MNHEY and SVGEGT. There are 14 residues in the CDR3. V lost 4 bases, J lost 4 bases, and 6 bases stayed unmatched. The CDR3, as DNA: TGTGCCAGCAGTTCGACCCCGGGAGGGTACGAGCAGTACTTC. It encodes CASSSTPGGYEQYF.

This clone was observed once. The V and J genes are TRBV24-1 and TRBJ2-3; 7 positions match TRBD1. This CDR3 is 16 amino acids long. The J segment lost 2 bases and the V segment lost 6 bases, leaving 10 bases of the junction unmatched. From germline, CDR1 is KGHDR and CDR2 SFDVKD. The CDR3, as DNA: TGTGCCACCAGTCCAGGGACAGCGCACCTCACAGATACGCAGTATTTT. Amino acids: CATSPGTAHLTDTQYF.

J is TRBJ2-3 and V is TRBV6-5, with D perhaps TRBD2 (6 bases). The germline V gene has CDR1 MNHEY and CDR2 SVGAGI. The CDR3 covers 14 residues. Trimming left V 2 bases short and J 3 bases short, with 9 bases between. The CDR3 here is CASSYSGWTDTQYF. CDR3 in DNA: TGTGCCAGCAGTTACAGCGGGTGGACAGATACGCAGTATTTT.

V is TRBV3-1 (or the pseudogene TRBV3-2) and J is TRBJ2-1; 7 nucleotides agree with TRBD2. V trimming: 4 bases; J trimming: 8 bases; junction bases outside the gene matches: 14. The CDR3 runs 16 residues. Germline values: CDR1 LGHDT, CDR2 YNNKEL (reference sequence). The CDR3 sequence is CASSLTGGSRVDEQFF. Here the CDR3 DNA reads TGTGCCAGCAGCCTTACAGGCGGGAGTAGAGTCGATGAGCAGTTCTTC.

J is TRBJ1-5 and V is TRBV6-6, with D unresolved. The CDR3 is made up of 13 amino acids. V was shortened by 11 bases and J by 4 bases, with 15 bases between the two germline ends. Germline loops: CDR1 MNHNY, CDR2 SVGAGI (reference sequence). In nucleotides, the CDR3 is TGTGCCTCCGTAGGGAGGGTTAATCAGCCCCAGCATTTT. Translated: CASVGRVNQPQHF.